These T cell receptor beta chains were read from a single sample in a study of shared clonotypes between healthy human individuals. TCRdb's table, derived via immunoSEQ multiplex PCR, lists solely in-frame clones and lacks some. The sample holds about 2.4 million clones; under 95% are singletons and the top ten take 0.36%. The sequencing sample was made of naive CD4+ T cells from PBMCs. These receptors all come from a man younger than 35 in good health. Some clones in this sample may be carry-over from other donors' samples. Each CDR3 is given without its conserved first and last residue.

v_call	j_call	cdr3_aa
TRBV6-1	TRBJ2-7	ASRENIAALSYEQY
TRBV28	TRBJ2-4	ASSSQGIFGNIQY
TRBV28	TRBJ2-2	ASSWGARLHTGAGELF
TRBV10-3	TRBJ2-7	AISPGLAGRSYEQY
TRBV7-7	TRBJ2-2	ASSPLGGIHGELF
TRBV2	TRBJ1-2	ASRPGQGHGGYT
TRBV7-2	TRBJ1-1	ASSFNRRNTEAF
TRBV28	TRBJ1-1	ASSDYRAGGTEAF
TRBV10-1	TRBJ2-2	ASSEPGANTGELF
TRBV19	TRBJ2-1	ASSIAAGKRNEQF
TRBV9	TRBJ2-5	ASSVSTVQETQY
TRBV7-2	TRBJ1-6	ASSLFWGGQYNSPLH
TRBV18	TRBJ2-3	ASSPPGSGRTDTQY
TRBV7-8	TRBJ2-7	ASSPSRDKSSYEQY
TRBV28	TRBJ2-1	ASRLVGGSYNEQF
TRBV10-3	TRBJ2-7	AISRDGSYEQY
TRBV5-4	TRBJ2-7	ASSPGSGAGGPYEQY
TRBV6-1	TRBJ2-7	ASSITGTGPYEQY
TRBV7-2	TRBJ2-7	ASSPGTATYEQY
TRBV9	TRBJ2-3	ASSVGGTDTQY
TRBV6-5	TRBJ2-7	ASSGSTGPYNEQY
TRBV28	TRBJ2-1	ASSLRGNEQF